This T cell receptor (beta chain) originates from a study of blood T cell repertoires in COVID-19. Study context: Nucleic acid was either cDNA or gDNA, and it came from T cells, B-cell-depleted T cells, or PBMCs.

Germline V lookup: CDR1 LGHDT, CDR2 YNNKEL (reference sequence). Losses at the gene ends were 2 bases for V and 5 bases for J; bases not matched to a gene: 3. This CDR3 is built from 15 residues. Sequenced by immunoSEQ multiplex PCR; TCRdb stores in-frame clones only, minus some. The table records roughly 160,000 clones, around 87% of them present only once. Sequencing was done on a sample of peripheral blood. The chain uses TRBV3-1 (or the pseudogene TRBV3-2) and TRBJ1-4, with 9 bases matching TRBD1. This TCR came from a woman of 80 years or more with COVID-19, enrolled during active disease. The CDR3 spells CASSQTGGPNEKLFF. CDR3 DNA: TGTGCCAGCAGCCAAACAGGGGGCCCCAATGAAAAACTGTTTTTT.